This T cell receptor (beta chain) was sequenced for a study of T cell repertoires in cytomegalovirus infection. Study-level background: Signatures in public TCR beta sequences pointed to both CMV infection and matching HLA type.

TCRdb reprocessed the reads with MiXCR, giving one entry per CDR3 protein. The sample records around 430,000 distinct CDR3 sequences, 40% to 50% being singletons. There are a few counts of this clonotype. What it binds is unknown. Study-wide results and caveats: The study found HLA-C-restricted CMV-specific TCR beta clonotypes dominating the ex vivo response.

The CDR3 length is 13 residues. The germline gives CDR1 MNHNY, CDR2 SVGAGI (reference sequence). V lost 8 bases, J lost 1 base, and 2 bases stayed unmatched. The J gene is TRBJ1-1, the V gene TRBV6-6, with 9 positions matching TRBD1. The material sequenced was cultured PBMCs, taken from culture after CMV antigen stimulation. The clonotype comes from a human donor in good health (CMV status not recorded). Some clones in this sample may be carry-over from other donors' samples. The CDR3 bases are TGTGCCAGCCCGGGACAGGGGAACACTGAAGCTTTCTTT. Translated, it gives CASPGQGNTEAFF.